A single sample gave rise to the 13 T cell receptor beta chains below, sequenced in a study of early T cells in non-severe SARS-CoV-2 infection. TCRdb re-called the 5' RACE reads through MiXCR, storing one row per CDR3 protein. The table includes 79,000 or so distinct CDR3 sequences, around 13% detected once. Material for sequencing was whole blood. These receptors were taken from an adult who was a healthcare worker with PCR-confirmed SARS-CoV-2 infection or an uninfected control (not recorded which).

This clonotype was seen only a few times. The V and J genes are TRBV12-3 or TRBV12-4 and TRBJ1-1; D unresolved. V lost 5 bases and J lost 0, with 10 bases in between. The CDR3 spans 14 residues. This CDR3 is CASSRGPVNTEAFF. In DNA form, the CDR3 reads TGTGCCAGCAGTCGTGGACCGGTGAACACTGAAGCTTTCTTT.

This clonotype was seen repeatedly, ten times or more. The DNA for the CDR3 is TGTGCCAGCTCACCATCGGGACTAGGTCTAGGGACCCAGTACTTC. This encodes CASSPSGLGLGTQYF. The rearrangement joins TRBV18 to TRBJ2-5, with 8 nucleotides matching TRBD2. This CDR3 has 15 residues. CDR1 and CDR2 from the germline V gene are KGHSH and LQKENI. The ends lost 2 bases at V and 7 bases at J; junction bases unmatched: 9.

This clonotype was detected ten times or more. The CDR3 bases are TGTGCCATCAGTGGGGGTGAGGGCCAAGAGACCCAGTACTTC. Protein sequence: CAISGGEGQETQYF. The chain is built from TRBV10-3 and TRBJ2-5, with D maybe TRBD2 (5 bases). This CDR3 region has 14 residues. The V gene's germline CDR1 is ENHRY and CDR2 SYGVKD. Trimming stripped 4 bases from V and 1 base from J, with 10 bases between.

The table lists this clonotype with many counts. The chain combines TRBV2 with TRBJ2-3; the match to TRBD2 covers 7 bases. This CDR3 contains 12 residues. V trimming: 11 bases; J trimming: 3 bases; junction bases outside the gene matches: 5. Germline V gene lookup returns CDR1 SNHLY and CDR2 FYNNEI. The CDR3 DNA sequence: TGTGCCGGAGCGGGACGAACAGATACGCAGTATTTT. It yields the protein CAGAGRTDTQYF.

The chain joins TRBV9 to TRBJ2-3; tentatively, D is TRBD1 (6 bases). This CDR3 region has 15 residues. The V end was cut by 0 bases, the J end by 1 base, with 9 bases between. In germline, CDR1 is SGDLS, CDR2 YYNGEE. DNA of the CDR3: TGTGCCAGCAGCGTAGCGGGGACACGCACAGATACGCAGTATTTT. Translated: CASSVAGTRTDTQYF.

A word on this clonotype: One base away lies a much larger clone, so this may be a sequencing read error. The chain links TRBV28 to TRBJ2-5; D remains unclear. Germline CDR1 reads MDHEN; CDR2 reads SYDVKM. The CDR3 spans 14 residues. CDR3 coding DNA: TGTGCCAGCAGTTTATCTGACAACCAAGAGATCCAGTACTTC. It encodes CASSLSDNQEIQYF.

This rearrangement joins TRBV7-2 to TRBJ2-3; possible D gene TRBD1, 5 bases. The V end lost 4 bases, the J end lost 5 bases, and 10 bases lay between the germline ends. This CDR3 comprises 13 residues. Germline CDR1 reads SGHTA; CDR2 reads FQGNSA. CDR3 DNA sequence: TGTGCCAGCAGCTACAGACAGAAAGATACGCAGTATTTT. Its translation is CASSYRQKDTQYF.

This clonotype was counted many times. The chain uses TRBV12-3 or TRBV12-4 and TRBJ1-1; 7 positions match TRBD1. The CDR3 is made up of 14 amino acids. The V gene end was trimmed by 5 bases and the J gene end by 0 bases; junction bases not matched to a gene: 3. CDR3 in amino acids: CASSIGTVNTEAFF. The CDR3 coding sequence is TGTGCCAGCAGTATCGGGACAGTGAACACTGAAGCTTTCTTT.

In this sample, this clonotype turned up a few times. CDR3: CASSLVFGYGYTF. As DNA, the CDR3 is TGTGCCAGCAGCTTAGTTTTCGGGTATGGCTACACCTTC. The V and J genes are TRBV7-8 and TRBJ1-2; D remains unclear. Per the germline V gene, CDR1 is SGHVS and CDR2 is FQNEAQ. Trimming removed 1 base at V and 5 bases at J, with 8 bases between. The length of the CDR3 is 13 residues.

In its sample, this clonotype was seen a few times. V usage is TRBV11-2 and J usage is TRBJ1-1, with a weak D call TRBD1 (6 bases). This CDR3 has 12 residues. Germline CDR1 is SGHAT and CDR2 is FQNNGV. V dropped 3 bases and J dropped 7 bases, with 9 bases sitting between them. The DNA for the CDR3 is TGTGCCAGCAGCTTCCAGGGGCATGAAGCTTTCTTT. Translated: CASSFQGHEAFF.

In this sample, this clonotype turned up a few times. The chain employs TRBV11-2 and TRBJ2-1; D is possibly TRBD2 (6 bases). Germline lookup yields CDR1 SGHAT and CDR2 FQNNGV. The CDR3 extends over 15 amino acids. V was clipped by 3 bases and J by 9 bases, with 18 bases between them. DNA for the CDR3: TGTGCCAGCAGCTTTGACGCGAGCTCCGGGAGTGAGCAGTTCTTC. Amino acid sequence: CASSFDASSGSEQFF.

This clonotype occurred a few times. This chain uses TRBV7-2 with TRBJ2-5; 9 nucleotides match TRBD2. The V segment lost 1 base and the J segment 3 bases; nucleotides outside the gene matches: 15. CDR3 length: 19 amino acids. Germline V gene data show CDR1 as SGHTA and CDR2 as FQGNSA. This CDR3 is CASSLGSEAWRGGEETQYF. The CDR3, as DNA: TGTGCCAGCAGCTTAGGGTCCGAGGCCTGGCGGGGGGGCGAAGAGACCCAGTACTTC.

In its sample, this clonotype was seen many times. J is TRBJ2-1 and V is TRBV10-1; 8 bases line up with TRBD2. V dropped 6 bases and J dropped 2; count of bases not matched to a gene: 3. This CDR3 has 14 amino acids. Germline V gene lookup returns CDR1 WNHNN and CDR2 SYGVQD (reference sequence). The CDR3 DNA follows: TGCGCCAGCAGCGAAGCGGGGGCCTACAATGAGCAGTTCTTC. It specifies CASSEAGAYNEQFF.